The rows below give T cell receptor beta chains drawn from one sample of a study of T cell responses to AZD1222 COVID-19 vaccine. Some clones are missing from TCRdb's copy, which holds only in-frame ones; the method was immunoSEQ multiplex PCR. The sample has about 100,000 clones, 90% to 95% seen once. Here the sequenced sample was peripheral blood, taken on day 0 of AZD1222 vaccination. These receptors originate from an adult in good health. CDR3s include the opening cysteine and the closing phenylalanine or tryptophan.

V gene: TRBV7-9
J gene: TRBJ1-1
CDR3 protein: CASSPPYMGGPEAFF

V gene: TRBV11-2
J gene: TRBJ2-7
CDR3 protein: CASRGTGTYEQYF

V gene: TRBV4-1
J gene: TRBJ1-1
CDR3 protein: CASSPWGAGRNTEAFF

V gene: TRBV28
J gene: TRBJ1-1
CDR3 protein: CASSPMGGRDTEAFF

V gene: TRBV3-1/TRBV3-2
J gene: TRBJ1-2
CDR3 protein: CASSQDSAGNYGYTF

V gene: TRBV4-1
J gene: TRBJ2-7
CDR3 protein: CASSLSTQGQGTVYEQYF

V gene: TRBV4-1
J gene: TRBJ2-5
CDR3 protein: CASSQVDSKETQYF

V gene: TRBV11-2
J gene: TRBJ2-7
CDR3 protein: CASSPNRDRVNEQYF

V gene: TRBV2
J gene: TRBJ1-1
CDR3 protein: CASSRQNTEAFF

V gene: TRBV7-9
J gene: TRBJ1-2
CDR3 protein: CASSFGGGDYGYTF

V gene: TRBV9
J gene: TRBJ1-6
CDR3 protein: CASSPDTLHNSPLHF

V gene: TRBV12-3/TRBV12-4
J gene: TRBJ1-5
CDR3 protein: CASSLTRNQPQHF

V gene: TRBV14
J gene: TRBJ1-2
CDR3 protein: CASSRALNYGYTF

V gene: TRBV28
J gene: TRBJ2-3
CDR3 protein: CASSANYLAGGTDTQYF

V gene: TRBV6-2/TRBV6-3
J gene: TRBJ1-2
CDR3 protein: CASSYDLTKRSYGYTF

V gene: TRBV28
J gene: TRBJ2-1
CDR3 protein: CASSPHLRTSGIYNEQFF

V gene: TRBV4-3
J gene: TRBJ2-7
CDR3 protein: CASSQDPGDYYEQYF

V gene: TRBV19
J gene: TRBJ1-2
CDR3 protein: CASSTPGQTYGYTF

V gene: TRBV12-5
J gene: TRBJ2-7
CDR3 protein: CASGLGGPWYEQYF

V gene: TRBV5-1
J gene: TRBJ1-4
CDR3 protein: CASSLGEKLFF

V gene: TRBV28
J gene: TRBJ1-5
CDR3 protein: CASSLGTVGGQHF

V gene: TRBV3-1/TRBV3-2
J gene: TRBJ1-2
CDR3 protein: CASSHRQKSSYYGYTF

V gene: TRBV9
J gene: TRBJ1-1
CDR3 protein: CASSLPDRETEAFF

V gene: TRBV4-1
J gene: TRBJ2-7
CDR3 protein: CASSQAGTKVGDEQYF

V gene: TRBV19
J gene: TRBJ1-3
CDR3 protein: CASSTLLIGLLGGNTIYF

V gene: TRBV6-5
J gene: TRBJ1-1
CDR3 protein: CASSYKGRNTEAFF

V gene: TRBV11-3
J gene: TRBJ2-5
CDR3 protein: CASSPYPDFGTQYF

V gene: TRBV21-1
J gene: TRBJ1-5
CDR3 protein: CASRVLATTAGRNSNQPQHF

V gene: TRBV28
J gene: TRBJ2-7
CDR3 protein: CASSLSGYEQYF

V gene: TRBV7-2
J gene: TRBJ2-7
CDR3 protein: CASSGIAGVDEQYF